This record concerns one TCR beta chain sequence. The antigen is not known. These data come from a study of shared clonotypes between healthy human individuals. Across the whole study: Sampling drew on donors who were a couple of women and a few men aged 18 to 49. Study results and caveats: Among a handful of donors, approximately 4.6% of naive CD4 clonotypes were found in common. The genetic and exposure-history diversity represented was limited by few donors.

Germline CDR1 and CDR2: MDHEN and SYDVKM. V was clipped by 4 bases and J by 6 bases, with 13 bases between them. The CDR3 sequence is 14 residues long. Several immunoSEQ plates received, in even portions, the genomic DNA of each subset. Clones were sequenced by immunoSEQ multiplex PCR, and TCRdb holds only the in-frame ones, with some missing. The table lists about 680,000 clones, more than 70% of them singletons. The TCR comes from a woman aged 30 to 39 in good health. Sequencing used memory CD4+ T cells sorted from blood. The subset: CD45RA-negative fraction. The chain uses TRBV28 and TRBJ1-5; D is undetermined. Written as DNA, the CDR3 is TGTGCCAGCAGTTCCAACATGCGAGCTCAGCCCCAGCATTTT. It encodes CASSSNMRAQPQHF.